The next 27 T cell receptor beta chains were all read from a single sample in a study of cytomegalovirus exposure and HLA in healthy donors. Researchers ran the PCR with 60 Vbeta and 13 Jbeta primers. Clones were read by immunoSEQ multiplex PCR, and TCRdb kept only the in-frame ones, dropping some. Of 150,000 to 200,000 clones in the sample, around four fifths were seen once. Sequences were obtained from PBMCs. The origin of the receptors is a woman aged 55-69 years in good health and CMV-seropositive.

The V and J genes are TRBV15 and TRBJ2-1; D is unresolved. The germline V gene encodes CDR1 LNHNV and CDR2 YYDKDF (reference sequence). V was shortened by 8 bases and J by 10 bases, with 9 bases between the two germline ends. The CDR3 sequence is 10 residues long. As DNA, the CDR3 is TGTGCCACCCCAGACATCGAGCAGTTCTTC. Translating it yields CATPDIEQFF.

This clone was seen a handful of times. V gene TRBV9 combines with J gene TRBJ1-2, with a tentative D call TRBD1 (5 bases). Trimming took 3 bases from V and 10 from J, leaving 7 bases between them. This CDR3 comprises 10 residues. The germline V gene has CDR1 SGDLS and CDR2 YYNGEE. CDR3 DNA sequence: TGTGCCAGCAGCGGGGGGGACTACACCTTC. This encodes CASSGGDYTF.

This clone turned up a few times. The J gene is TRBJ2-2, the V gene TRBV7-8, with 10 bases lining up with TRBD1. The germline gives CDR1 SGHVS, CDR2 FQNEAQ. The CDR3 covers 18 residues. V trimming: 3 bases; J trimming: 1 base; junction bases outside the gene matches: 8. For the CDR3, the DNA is TGTGCCAGCAGCTTGGCGACAGGGGGCAGCTTGAACACCGGGGAGCTGTTTTTT. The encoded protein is CASSLATGGSLNTGELFF.

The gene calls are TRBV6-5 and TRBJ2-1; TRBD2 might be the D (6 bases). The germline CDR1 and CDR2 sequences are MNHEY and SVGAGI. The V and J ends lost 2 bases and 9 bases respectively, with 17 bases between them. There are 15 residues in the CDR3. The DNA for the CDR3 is TGTGCCAGCAGTTACGAGGGAGCTAGCGTGTTTGAGCAGTTCTTC. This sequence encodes CASSYEGASVFEQFF.

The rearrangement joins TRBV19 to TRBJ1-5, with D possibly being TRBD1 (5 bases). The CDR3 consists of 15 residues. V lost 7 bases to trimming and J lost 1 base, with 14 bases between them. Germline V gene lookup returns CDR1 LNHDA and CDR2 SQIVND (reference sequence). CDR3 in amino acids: CASIAGKKSNQPQHF. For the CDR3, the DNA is TGTGCCAGTATCGCAGGGAAAAAGAGCAATCAGCCCCAGCATTTT.

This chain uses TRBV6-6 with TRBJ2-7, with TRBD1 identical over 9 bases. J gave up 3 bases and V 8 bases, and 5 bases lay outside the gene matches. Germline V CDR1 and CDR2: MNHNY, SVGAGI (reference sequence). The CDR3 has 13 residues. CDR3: CASGGTGNYEQYF. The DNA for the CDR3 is TGTGCCAGCGGGGGGACAGGGAACTACGAGCAGTACTTC.

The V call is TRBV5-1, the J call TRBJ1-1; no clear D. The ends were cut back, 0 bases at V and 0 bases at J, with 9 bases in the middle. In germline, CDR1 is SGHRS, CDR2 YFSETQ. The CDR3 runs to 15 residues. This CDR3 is CASSLVAGMNTEAFF. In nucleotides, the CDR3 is TGCGCCAGCAGCTTGGTAGCGGGGATGAACACTGAAGCTTTCTTT.

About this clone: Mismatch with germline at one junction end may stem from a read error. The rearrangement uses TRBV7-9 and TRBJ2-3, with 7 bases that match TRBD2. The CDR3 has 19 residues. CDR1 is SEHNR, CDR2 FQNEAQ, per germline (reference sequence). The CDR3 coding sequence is TGTGCCAGCAGCATAGCTGTACTTCTCAGCGGGAAACACACAGATACGCAGTATTTT. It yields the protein CASSIAVLLSGKHTDTQYF.

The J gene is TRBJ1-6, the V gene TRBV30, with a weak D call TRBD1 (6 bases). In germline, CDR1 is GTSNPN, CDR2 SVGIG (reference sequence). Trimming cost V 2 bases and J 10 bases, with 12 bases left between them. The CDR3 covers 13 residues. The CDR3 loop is CAWSRQGRSPLHF. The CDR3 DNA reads TGTGCCTGGAGTAGGCAGGGGAGATCACCCCTCCACTTT.

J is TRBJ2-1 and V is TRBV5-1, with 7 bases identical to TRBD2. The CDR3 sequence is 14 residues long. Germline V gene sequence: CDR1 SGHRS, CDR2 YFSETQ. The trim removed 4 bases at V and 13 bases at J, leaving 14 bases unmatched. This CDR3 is CASSPEREMLAQFF. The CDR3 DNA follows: TGCGCCAGCAGCCCCGAGCGGGAAATGTTAGCTCAGTTCTTC.

The CDR3 DNA reads TGTGCCAGCAGCTTAGCCCACACAGATACGCAGTATTTT. This codes for CASSLAHTDTQYF. The rearrangement uses TRBV7-7 and TRBJ2-3; D is unresolved. Trimming took 0 bases from V and 2 from J, leaving 3 bases between them. Germline CDR1 SSHAT, CDR2 FNYEAQ (reference sequence). This CDR3 has 13 residues.

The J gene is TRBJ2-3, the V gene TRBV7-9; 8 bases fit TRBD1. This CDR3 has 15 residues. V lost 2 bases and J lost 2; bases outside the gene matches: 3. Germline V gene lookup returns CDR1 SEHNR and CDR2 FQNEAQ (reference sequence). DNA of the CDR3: TGTGCCAGCAGCTTAAGGACAGGGTTCACAGATACGCAGTATTTT. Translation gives CASSLRTGFTDTQYF.

CDR3 sequence (DNA): TGTGCCAGCAGCTCCGGAGTAGGGGTCCACGAGCAGTACTTC. Translated, it gives CASSSGVGVHEQYF. This chain uses TRBV7-2 with TRBJ2-7, with D possibly being TRBD1 (5 bases). Trimming shortened V by 4 bases and J by 5 bases, and 15 bases separated the two germline ends. Germline-derived CDR1 and CDR2 are SGHTA and FQGNSA. The CDR3 contains 14 residues.

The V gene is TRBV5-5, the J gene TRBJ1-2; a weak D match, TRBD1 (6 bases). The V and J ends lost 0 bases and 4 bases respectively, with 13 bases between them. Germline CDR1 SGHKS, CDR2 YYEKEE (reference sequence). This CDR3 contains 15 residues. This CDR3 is CASSLGGTNFYGYTF. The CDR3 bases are TGTGCCAGCAGCTTGGGGGGGACAAACTTCTATGGCTACACCTTC.

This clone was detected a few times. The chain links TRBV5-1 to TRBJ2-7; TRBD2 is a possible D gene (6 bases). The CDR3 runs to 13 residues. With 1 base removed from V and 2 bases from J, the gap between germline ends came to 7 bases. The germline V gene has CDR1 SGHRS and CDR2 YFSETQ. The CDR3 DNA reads TGCGCCAGCAGCTTGTCGGGGGCCTACGAGCAGTACTTC. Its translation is CASSLSGAYEQYF.

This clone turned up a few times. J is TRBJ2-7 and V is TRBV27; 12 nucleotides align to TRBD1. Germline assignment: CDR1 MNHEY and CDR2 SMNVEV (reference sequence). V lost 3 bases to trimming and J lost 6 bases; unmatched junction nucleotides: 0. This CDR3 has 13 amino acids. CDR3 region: CASSLGQGAEQYF. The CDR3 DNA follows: TGTGCCAGCAGTTTGGGACAGGGGGCCGAGCAGTACTTC.

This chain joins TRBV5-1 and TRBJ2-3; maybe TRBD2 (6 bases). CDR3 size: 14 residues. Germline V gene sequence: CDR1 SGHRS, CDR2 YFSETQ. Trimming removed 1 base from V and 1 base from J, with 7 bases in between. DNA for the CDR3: TGCGCCAGCAGCTTGCCTAGCGGCACAGATACGCAGTATTTT. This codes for CASSLPSGTDTQYF.

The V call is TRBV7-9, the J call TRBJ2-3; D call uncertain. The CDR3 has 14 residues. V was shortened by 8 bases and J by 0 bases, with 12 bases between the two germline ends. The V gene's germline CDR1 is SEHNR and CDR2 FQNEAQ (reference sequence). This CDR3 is CASCGESSTDTQYF. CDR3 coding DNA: TGTGCCAGCTGCGGCGAAAGTAGCACAGATACGCAGTATTTT. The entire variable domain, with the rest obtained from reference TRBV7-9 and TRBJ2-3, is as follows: DTGVSQNPRHKITKRGQNVTFRCDPISEHNRLYWYRQTLGQGPEFLTYFQNEAQLEKSRLLSDRFSAERPKGSFSTLEIQRTEQGDSAMYLCASCGESSTDTQYFGPGTRLTVL.

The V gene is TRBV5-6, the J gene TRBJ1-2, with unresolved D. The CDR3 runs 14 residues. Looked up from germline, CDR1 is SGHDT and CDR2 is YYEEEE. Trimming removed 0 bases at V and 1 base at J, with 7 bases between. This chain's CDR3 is CASSLGNSNYGYTF. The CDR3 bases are TGTGCCAGCAGCTTGGGGAACAGTAACTATGGCTACACCTTC.

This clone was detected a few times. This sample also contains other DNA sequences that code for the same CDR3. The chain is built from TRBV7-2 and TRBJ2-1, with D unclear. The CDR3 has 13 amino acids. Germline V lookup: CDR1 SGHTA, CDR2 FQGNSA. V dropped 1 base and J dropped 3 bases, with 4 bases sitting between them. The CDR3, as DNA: TGTGCCAGCAGCTTAGGGCTCTACAATGAGCAGTTCTTC. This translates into CASSLGLYNEQFF.

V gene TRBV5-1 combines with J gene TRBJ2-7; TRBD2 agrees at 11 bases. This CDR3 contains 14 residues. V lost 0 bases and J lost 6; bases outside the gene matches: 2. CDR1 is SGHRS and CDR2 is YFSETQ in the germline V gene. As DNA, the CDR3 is TGCGCCAGCAGCTTGGGACTAGCGGGACCCGAGCAGTACTTC. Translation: CASSLGLAGPEQYF.

The CDR3 protein is CASSNRLEKLFF. CDR3 in DNA: TGTGCCAGTAGTAACAGGCTGGAAAAACTGTTTTTT. V is TRBV19 and J is TRBJ1-4; tentatively, D is TRBD1 (5 bases). Between the trimmed V and J ends, which lost 4 bases and 8 bases, there was a span of 8 bases. In germline, CDR1 is LNHDA, CDR2 SQIVND (reference sequence). The CDR3 runs to 12 residues.

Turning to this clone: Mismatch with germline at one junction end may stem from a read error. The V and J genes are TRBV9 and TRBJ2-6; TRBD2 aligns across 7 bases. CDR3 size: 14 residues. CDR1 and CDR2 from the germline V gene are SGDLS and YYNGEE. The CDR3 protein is CASRAGPGANGLTF. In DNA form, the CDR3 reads TGTGCCAGCAGAGCGGGACCTGGGGCCAACGGCCTGACTTTC.

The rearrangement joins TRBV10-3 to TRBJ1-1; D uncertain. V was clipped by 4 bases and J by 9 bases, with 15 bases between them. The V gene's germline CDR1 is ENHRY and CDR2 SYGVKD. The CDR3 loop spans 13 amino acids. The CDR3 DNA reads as TGTGCCATCAGTGGTGAAAGACAATTGAAAGCTTTCTTT. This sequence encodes CAISGERQLKAFF.

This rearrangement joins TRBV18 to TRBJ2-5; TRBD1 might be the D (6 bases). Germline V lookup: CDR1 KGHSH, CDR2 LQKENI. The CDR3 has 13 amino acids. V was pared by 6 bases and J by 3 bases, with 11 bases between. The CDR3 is CASSLGAEETQYF. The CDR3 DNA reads TGTGCCAGCTCTCTGGGGGCGGAAGAGACCCAGTACTTC.

CDR3: CASSNIRGASGDRDKLRYYNEQFF. For the CDR3, the DNA is TGTGCCAGCAGCAATATCCGGGGGGCATCAGGGGACAGGGACAAATTACGATACTACAATGAGCAGTTCTTC. The chain couples TRBV21-1 to TRBJ2-1; whether TRBD1, the table's D call, matches the DNA was not checked. TRBV21-1 represents a pseudogene. This CDR3 has 24 amino acids.

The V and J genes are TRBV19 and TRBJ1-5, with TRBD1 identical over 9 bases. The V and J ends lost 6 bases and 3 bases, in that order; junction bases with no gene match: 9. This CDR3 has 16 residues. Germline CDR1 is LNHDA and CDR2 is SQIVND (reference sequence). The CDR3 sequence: CASSEGQGPYNQPQHF. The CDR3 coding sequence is TGTGCCAGTAGCGAGGGACAGGGCCCGTACAATCAGCCCCAGCATTTT. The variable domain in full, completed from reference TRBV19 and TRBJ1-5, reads DGGITQSPKYLFRKEGQNVTLSCEQNLNHDAMYWYRQDPGQGLRLIYYSQIVNDFQKGDIAEGYSVSREKKESFPLTVTSAQKNPTAFYLCASSEGQGPYNQPQHFGDGTRLSIL.